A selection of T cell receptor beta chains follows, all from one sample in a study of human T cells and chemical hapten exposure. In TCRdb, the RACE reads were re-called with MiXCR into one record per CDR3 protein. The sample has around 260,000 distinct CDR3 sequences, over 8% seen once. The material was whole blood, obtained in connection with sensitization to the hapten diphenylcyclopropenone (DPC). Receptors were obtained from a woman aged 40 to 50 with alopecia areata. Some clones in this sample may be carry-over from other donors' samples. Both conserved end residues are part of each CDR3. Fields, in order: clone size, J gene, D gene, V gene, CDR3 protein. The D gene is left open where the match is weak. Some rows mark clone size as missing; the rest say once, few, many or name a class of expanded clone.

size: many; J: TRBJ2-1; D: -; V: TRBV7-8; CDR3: CASSLLESLQFF
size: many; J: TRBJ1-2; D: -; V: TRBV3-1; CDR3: CASSQVRAGANYGYTF
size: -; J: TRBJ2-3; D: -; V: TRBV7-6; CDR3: CASSSRTASDTQYF
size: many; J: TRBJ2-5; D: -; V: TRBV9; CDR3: CASSVDVGEETQYF
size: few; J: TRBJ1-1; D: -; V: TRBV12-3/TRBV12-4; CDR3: CASSLGGRSTEAFF
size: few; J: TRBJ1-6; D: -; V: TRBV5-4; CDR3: CASSLDGQFTLHF
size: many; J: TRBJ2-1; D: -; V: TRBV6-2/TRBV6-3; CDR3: CASSSPSGRAAYNEQFF
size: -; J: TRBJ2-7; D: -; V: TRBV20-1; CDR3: CSAVRPSDEQYF
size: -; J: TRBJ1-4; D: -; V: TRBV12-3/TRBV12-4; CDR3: CASRVRGYEKLFF
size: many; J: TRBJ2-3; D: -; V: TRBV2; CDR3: CASDRASTDTQYF
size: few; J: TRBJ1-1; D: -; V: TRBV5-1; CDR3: CASSLEEAYTEAFF
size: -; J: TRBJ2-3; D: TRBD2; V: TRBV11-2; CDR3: CASSPRVTSGITDTQYF
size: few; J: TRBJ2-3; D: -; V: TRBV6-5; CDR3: CASRDTNTDTQYF
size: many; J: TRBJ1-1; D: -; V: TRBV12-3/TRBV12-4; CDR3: CASSFQGRGAEAFF
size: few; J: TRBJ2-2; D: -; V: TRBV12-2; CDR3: CASRLGETGELFF
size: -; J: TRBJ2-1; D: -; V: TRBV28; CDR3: CASSFWGSGNEQFF
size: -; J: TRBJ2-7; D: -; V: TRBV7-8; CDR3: CASSLVGRPYEQYF
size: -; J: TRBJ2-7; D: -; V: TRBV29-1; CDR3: CSGGPATGDEQYF
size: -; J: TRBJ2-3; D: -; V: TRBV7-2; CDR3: CASSLVPGVADTQYF
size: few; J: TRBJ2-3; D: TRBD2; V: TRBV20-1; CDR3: CSARDQREGPTDTQYF
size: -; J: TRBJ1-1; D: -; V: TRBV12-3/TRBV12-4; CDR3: CASSLALATEAFF
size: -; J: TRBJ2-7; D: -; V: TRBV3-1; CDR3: CASSQRRRSSYEQYF
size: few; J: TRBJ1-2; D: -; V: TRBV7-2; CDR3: CASSPDGAGNYGYTF
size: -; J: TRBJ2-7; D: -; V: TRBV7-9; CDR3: CASSLGPEQYF
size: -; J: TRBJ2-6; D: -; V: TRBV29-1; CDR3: CSVFGLFSGANVLTF
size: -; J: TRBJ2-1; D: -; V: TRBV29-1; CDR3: CSVTASYNEQFF